This T cell receptor (beta chain) derives from a study of T cell repertoires in cytomegalovirus infection. Turning to the study itself: Matching HLA type and CMV infection were both indicated by public TCR beta signatures. Points from the study as a whole: Dominant in the ex vivo response were TCR beta clonotypes restricted by HLA-C and specific for CMV. People with CMV and the relevant HLA were identified by cumulative public TCR beta family frequency.

V lost 10 bases and J lost 7, with 14 bases in between. This CDR3 has 13 amino acids. Germline CDR1 reads MDHEN; CDR2 reads SYDVKM. TCRdb re-analysed the reads in MiXCR, keeping a single row per CDR3 protein. Among hundreds of thousands of distinct CDR3 sequences listed, 20% to 25% were seen once. This clonotype was picked up a small number of times. Its specificity is unknown. The chain employs TRBV28 and TRBJ1-6; D is unresolved. The sequence derives from a human donor in good health (CMV status not recorded). Some clones in this sample may be carry-over from other donors' samples. Material for sequencing was CD8+ T cells from PBMCs. CDR3 nucleotides: TGTGCCACCGTCCAGGCGACCAATTCACCCCTCCACTTT. As protein: CATVQATNSPLHF.